This is a list of T cell receptor beta chains from one sample in a study of T cell responses to AZD1222 COVID-19 vaccine. Some clones are missing from TCRdb's copy, which holds only in-frame ones; the method was immunoSEQ multiplex PCR. The sample consists of approximately 120,000 clones, approximately 90% of them appearing once. The sequenced sample was peripheral blood, obtained on day 0 of MenACWY control vaccination. Receptors were obtained from an adult in good health. Each CDR3 is given with its conserved first and last residue. D genes are given only for firm matches. Size tells how often a clone was seen (once, few, many) or the class of an expanded clone, and some rows leave it out.

j_call clone_size d_call v_call cdr3_aa cdr3_nt
TRBJ2-1 - - TRBV7-8 CASSLGQEQFF TGTGCCAGCAGCTTAGGCCAGGAGCAGTTCTTC
TRBJ2-1 - - TRBV27 CASTQGGSEQFF TGTGCCAGCACCCAAGGGGGATCTGAGCAGTTCTTC
TRBJ1-1 - TRBD1 TRBV12-3/TRBV12-4 CASTAGGNTEAFF TGTGCCAGCACTGCAGGGGGGAACACTGAAGCTTTCTTT
TRBJ1-5 few - TRBV6-5 CASTTTLSQPQHF TGTGCCAGCACCACGACGTTATCCCAGCCCCAGCATTTT
TRBJ2-7 - TRBD2 TRBV5-6 CASSLWTSGSPYEQYF TGTGCCAGCAGCTTGTGGACTAGCGGATCCCCCTACGAGCAGTACTTC
TRBJ2-2 - - TRBV7-7 CASSFLGTGELFF TGTGCCAGCAGCTTTCTCGGCACCGGGGAGCTGTTTTTT
TRBJ2-3 - TRBD1 TRBV13 CASSLTGARRTDTQYF TGTGCCAGCAGCCTAACAGGGGCGCGTCGCACAGATACGCAGTATTTT
TRBJ1-6 - - TRBV25-1 CASSDRNSPLHF TGTGCCAGCAGTGATCGCAATTCACCCCTCCACTTT
TRBJ1-4 - - TRBV2 CASSEELGFLGEKLFF TGTGCCAGCAGTGAAGAATTGGGATTTCTGGGTGAAAAACTGTTTTTT
TRBJ2-1 - - TRBV5-1 CASSPPRGRSYNEQFF TGCGCCAGCAGCCCTCCCAGGGGCAGGTCCTACAATGAGCAGTTCTTC
TRBJ1-2 - - TRBV4-1 CASSPDAGGNYGYTF TGCGCCAGCAGCCCAGACGCGGGGGGTAACTATGGCTACACCTTC
TRBJ2-3 - - TRBV7-9 CASSLVTGAGDTQYF TGTGCCAGCAGCTTAGTAACGGGAGCTGGGGATACGCAGTATTTT
TRBJ2-7 - TRBD1 TRBV19 CASSVRDRPYEQYF TGTGCCAGTAGTGTCCGGGACAGGCCTTACGAGCAGTACTTC
TRBJ1-1 - - TRBV4-1 CASSRGQLNTEAFF TGCGCCAGCAGCCGGGGGCAGCTGAACACTGAAGCTTTCTTT
TRBJ2-1 - TRBD2 TRBV7-9 CASSLGFAGGMDEQFF TGTGCCAGCAGCTTAGGTTTTGCGGGGGGCATGGATGAGCAGTTCTTC
TRBJ1-5 - TRBD1 TRBV3-1/TRBV3-2 CASSQDMTGMGSNQPQHF TGTGCCAGCAGCCAAGATATGACAGGGATGGGTAGCAATCAGCCCCAGCATTTT
TRBJ2-1 - TRBD1 TRBV24-1 CATSDTGQGSDEQFF TGTGCCACCAGTGATACGGGACAGGGCAGCGATGAGCAGTTCTTC
TRBJ1-4 - - TRBV4-1 CASSQVVATNEKLFF TGCGCCAGCAGCCAAGTAGTTGCAACTAATGAAAAACTGTTTTTT
TRBJ2-1 once - TRBV7-9 CASSHSGATPPNNEQFF TGTGCCAGCAGCCATAGCGGAGCAACCCCCCCGAACAATGAGCAGTTCTTC
TRBJ1-6 - - TRBV7-8 CASSFYSGESPLHF TGTGCCAGCAGCTTCTACTCTGGGGAATCACCCCTCCACTTT
TRBJ1-4 - - TRBV11-2 CASSLTGATNEKLFF TGTGCCAGCAGCTTGACAGGTGCAACTAATGAAAAACTGTTTTTT
TRBJ2-5 once - TRBV5-1 CASSLDLYQETQYF TGCGCCAGCAGCTTGGACCTTTACCAAGAGACCCAGTACTTC
TRBJ1-4 - - TRBV27 CASSLSSGNEKLFF TGTGCCAGCAGTTTATCCAGTGGGAATGAAAAACTGTTTTTT
TRBJ2-5 - TRBD1 TRBV5-1 CASSLGDRDGETQYF TGCGCCAGCAGCTTGGGGGACAGGGACGGAGAGACCCAGTACTTC
TRBJ1-1 - - TRBV6-5 CASRLTGPTEAFF TGTGCCAGCAGATTAACAGGTCCCACTGAAGCTTTCTTT
TRBJ2-1 - - TRBV11-3 CASSPGRKGGSYNEQFF TGTGCCAGCAGCCCCGGACGTAAGGGTGGGTCCTACAATGAGCAGTTCTTC
TRBJ1-1 - - TRBV5-1 CASSWGQGWNTEAFF TGCGCCAGCAGCTGGGGGCAGGGGTGGAACACTGAAGCTTTCTTT
TRBJ1-2 - - TRBV2 CASGLDGAIGYTF TGTGCCAGCGGGTTGGACGGAGCTATCGGCTACACCTTC
TRBJ2-2 - TRBD2 TRBV5-6 CASSASSGRSGELFF TGTGCCAGCAGCGCCTCCAGCGGGAGGTCCGGGGAGCTGTTTTTT
TRBJ2-6 - - TRBV7-2 CASSPSSGANVLTF TGTGCCAGCAGCCCGAGCTCTGGGGCCAACGTCCTGACTTTC
TRBJ2-1 - - TRBV11-3 CASSPMGGVAYNEQFF TGTGCCAGCAGCCCTATGGGGGGTGTCGCCTACAATGAGCAGTTCTTC
TRBJ1-6 - - TRBV3-1/TRBV3-2 CASSQPRTGGSPLHF TGTGCCAGCAGCCAACCTCGCACAGGTGGTTCACCCCTCCACTTT
TRBJ1-1 - - TRBV7-8 CASSLWGATMNTEAFF TGTGCCAGCAGCTTATGGGGGGCGACTATGAACACTGAAGCTTTCTTT
TRBJ2-2 - - TRBV24-1 CATSSTAGELFF TGTGCCACCAGTTCAACGGCCGGGGAGCTGTTTTTT
TRBJ2-7 - - TRBV11-3 CASSLDRILRGEQYF TGTGCCAGCAGCTTAGATAGGATACTACGCGGGGAGCAGTACTTC
TRBJ2-7 - TRBD2 TRBV5-1 CASRSASGARDYEQYF TGCGCCAGCAGATCGGCTAGCGGGGCCCGGGACTACGAGCAGTACTTC
TRBJ2-3 - - TRBV27 CASSLLGTDTQYF TGTGCCAGCAGTTTGTTGGGGACAGATACGCAGTATTTT
TRBJ1-2 - - TRBV4-1 CASSQEVRGPYGYTF TGCGCCAGCAGCCAAGAAGTTAGGGGTCCCTATGGCTACACCTTC
TRBJ1-3 - - TRBV12-5 CASGQQGLGNTIYF TGTGCTAGTGGTCAACAGGGACTTGGAAACACCATATATTTT
TRBJ1-2 - TRBD1 TRBV11-3 CASSYGTGVSGYTF TGTGCCAGCAGCTACGGGACAGGGGTTTCTGGCTACACCTTC
TRBJ1-1 - - TRBV10-3 CAISEGDTEAFF TGTGCCATCAGTGAGGGGGACACTGAAGCTTTCTTT
TRBJ1-2 - - TRBV7-2 CASGLQGNYGYTF TGTGCCAGCGGACTACAGGGAAACTATGGCTACACCTTC
TRBJ1-3 - - TRBV5-5 CASSLASRSNTIYF TGTGCCAGCAGCTTGGCAAGTCGATCCAACACCATATATTTT
TRBJ2-5 - TRBD2 TRBV24-1 CATSDLRGGQETQYF TGTGCCACCAGTGATTTGCGGGGGGGTCAAGAGACCCAGTACTTC
TRBJ1-2 - - TRBV9 CASSKTFGQNNYGYTF TGTGCCAGCAGCAAAACCTTCGGACAGAACAACTATGGCTACACCTTC
TRBJ2-7 - - TRBV6-5 CASSYSYRGTYEQYF TGTGCCAGCAGTTACTCGTATCGGGGTACCTACGAGCAGTACTTC
TRBJ1-3 - - TRBV5-1 CASSLEPSGNTIYF TGCGCCAGCAGCTTGGAACCCTCTGGAAACACCATATATTTT
TRBJ1-1 - - TRBV19 CASSGEYRDPAGNTEAFF TGTGCCAGTAGCGGAGAGTACCGGGACCCAGCCGGGAACACTGAAGCTTTCTTT
TRBJ2-3 once - TRBV7-8 CASSLAGITDTQYF TGTGCCAGCAGCTTAGCCGGGATCACAGATACGCAGTATTTT
TRBJ1-1 - TRBD1 TRBV5-4 CASSAPGRQGGTEAFF TGTGCCAGCAGCGCCCCCGGTCGACAGGGAGGTACTGAAGCTTTCTTT
TRBJ1-6 - - TRBV30 CAWRRQRSYNSPLHF TGTGCCTGGAGAAGACAGCGCTCCTATAATTCACCCCTCCACTTT
TRBJ2-3 - TRBD2 TRBV4-1 CASSTPRGLAGVGLGTDTQYF TGCGCCAGCAGCACCCCCCGGGGACTAGCGGGAGTTGGTTTAGGGACAGATACGCAGTATTTT
TRBJ2-7 - TRBD1 TRBV6-5 CASSRDSGYEQYF TGTGCCAGCAGTAGGGACAGTGGCTACGAGCAGTACTTC
TRBJ2-7 - TRBD1 TRBV11-3 CASSLGDRASEQYF TGTGCCAGCAGCTTAGGGGACAGGGCATCCGAGCAGTACTTC
TRBJ1-1 - - TRBV7-9 CASSLTPPDRLAFF TGTGCCAGCAGCTTAACTCCCCCGGACAGACTAGCTTTCTTT